The TCR beta chain described here comes from a study of T cell responses to AZD1222 COVID-19 vaccine. Study conclusions and caveats: Regions 160-218 and 743-854 held dominance among vaccine-associated CD4 TCRs, which spanned spike.

Repertoires were generated with immunoSEQ multiplex PCR, while TCRdb's copy carries only in-frame clones and drops some. The sample shows about 150,000 clones, approximately 89% of them seen only once. Remarks on this clone: The antigen is unknown.

This receptor was obtained from an adult in good health. The sequencing here drew on peripheral blood, taken on day 0 of MenACWY control vaccination.

CDR3 sequence: CASSSEEEVNYGYTF. CDR3 in DNA: TGTGCCAGCTCATCTGAAGAAGAAGTTAACTATGGCTACACCTTC. The rearrangement uses TRBV18 and TRBJ1-2; D uncertain. There are 15 residues in the CDR3. Looked up from germline, CDR1 is KGHSH and CDR2 is LQKENI. V lost 5 bases and J 1 base, leaving 14 bases between the germline ends.